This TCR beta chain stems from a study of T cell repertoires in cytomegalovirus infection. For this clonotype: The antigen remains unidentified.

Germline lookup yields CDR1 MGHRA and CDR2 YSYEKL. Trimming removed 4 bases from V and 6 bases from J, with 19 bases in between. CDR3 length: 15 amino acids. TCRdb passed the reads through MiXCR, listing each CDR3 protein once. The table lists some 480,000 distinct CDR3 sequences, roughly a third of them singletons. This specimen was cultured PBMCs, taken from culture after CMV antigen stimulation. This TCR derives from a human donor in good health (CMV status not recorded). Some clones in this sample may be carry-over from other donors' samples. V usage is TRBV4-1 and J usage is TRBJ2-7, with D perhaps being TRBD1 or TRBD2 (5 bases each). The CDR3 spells CASSRLIVGGGEQYF. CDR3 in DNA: TGCGCCAGCAGCCGCCTAATCGTAGGTGGGGGCGAGCAGTACTTC.